The 23 T cell receptor beta chains below come from one sample, sequenced in a study of blood T cell repertoires in COVID-19. Libraries were prepared by immunoSEQ multiplex PCR; TCRdb keeps only in-frame clonotypes and omits some of them. This table has around 240,000 clones, over 80% appearing once. The specimen was PBMCs or T cells enriched from blood (not recorded which). These receptors all come from a human donor in a cohort exposed to, infected with or recovered from COVID-19 (not recorded which). The donor label of this sample is uncertain.

This chain joins TRBV24-1 and TRBJ1-1, with 7 nucleotides matching TRBD1. The CDR3 is 15 residues long. Germline trimming cut 2 bases from V and 2 bases from J; bases unmatched to any gene: 4. The germline CDR1 and CDR2 sequences are KGHDR and SFDVKD. CDR3 sequence reads: CATSDSGQRNTEAFF. CDR3 in DNA: TGTGCCACCAGTGATTCGGGACAGAGAAACACTGAAGCTTTCTTT.

The genes are TRBV5-4 and TRBJ2-7; 10 nucleotides align to TRBD2. The CDR3 covers 14 residues. Per germline, CDR1 SGHNT and CDR2 YYREEE (reference sequence). V shed 1 base, J shed 4 bases, and the junction held 2 bases outside the gene matches. The CDR3 coding sequence is TGTGCCAGCAGCTTGACTAGCGGGGTTTACGAGCAGTACTTC. It specifies CASSLTSGVYEQYF.

The sample holds one count of this clone. The chain uses TRBV11-2 and TRBJ1-6, with 9 bases identical to TRBD1. V dropped 4 bases and J dropped 7; count of bases not matched to a gene: 5. Germline CDR1 SGHAT, CDR2 FQNNGV. The CDR3 runs 15 residues. CDR3 coding DNA: TGTGCCAGCAGCTCCTGGGACAGGGTAAATTCACCCCTCCACTTT. It specifies CASSSWDRVNSPLHF.

This clone was seen once. This chain links TRBV5-1 with TRBJ1-1; 8 positions match TRBD1. Germline V CDR1 and CDR2: SGHRS, YFSETQ. The CDR3 totals 15 residues. After removal of 4 bases from V and 4 bases from J, the junction contained 9 bases not matched to a gene. CDR3 sequence: CASSALQGVGTEAFF. In nucleotides, the CDR3 is TGCGCCAGCAGCGCACTACAGGGGGTTGGCACTGAAGCTTTCTTT.

The chain uses TRBV7-9 and TRBJ2-5, with D maybe TRBD2 (6 bases). This CDR3 comprises 16 residues. Germline CDR1 reads SEHNR; CDR2 reads FQNEAQ (reference sequence). V was clipped by 1 base and J by 3 bases, with 15 bases between them. CDR3 protein: CASSLGVGRGEETQYF. The DNA for the CDR3 is TGTGCCAGCAGCTTAGGGGTGGGTCGCGGGGAAGAGACCCAGTACTTC.

This sequence joins TRBV6-5 and TRBJ2-7, with 11 bases lining up with TRBD1. The germline V gene has CDR1 MNHEY and CDR2 SVGAGI. This CDR3 spans 15 amino acids. With 5 bases clipped from V and 1 base from J, the junction kept 4 bases outside the gene matches. CDR3 coding DNA: TGTGCCAGCAGTACGCGGGACAGGGGGTCCTACGAGCAGTACTTC. It encodes CASSTRDRGSYEQYF.

This clone occurred once. The rearrangement joins TRBV10-3 to TRBJ1-4, with D unresolved. This CDR3 contains 15 residues. Per the germline V gene, CDR1 is ENHRY and CDR2 is SYGVKD. V gave up 3 bases and J gave up 0 bases, with 8 bases separating them. CDR3 in amino acids: CAISDSETTNEKLFF. The CDR3 DNA is TGTGCCATCAGTGACTCTGAGACAACTAATGAAAAACTGTTTTTT.

The rearrangement uses TRBV7-2 and TRBJ1-6; the match to TRBD1 covers 7 bases. Per the germline V gene, CDR1 is SGHTA and CDR2 is FQGNSA. J gave up 4 bases and V 3 bases, and 6 bases lay outside the gene matches. CDR3 length equals 16 residues. Written as DNA, the CDR3 is TGTGCCAGCAGCTTCGACGGACAGGTTTATAATTCACCCCTCCACTTT. This encodes CASSFDGQVYNSPLHF.

This chain uses TRBV30 with TRBJ1-1, with 7 bases that match TRBD1. V lost 4 bases and J lost 1; bases outside the gene matches: 3. Looked up from germline, CDR1 is GTSNPN and CDR2 is SVGIG (reference sequence). The CDR3 extends over 13 amino acids. The CDR3 loop reads CAWKDRRNTEAFF. CDR3 sequence (DNA): TGTGCCTGGAAGGACAGGCGGAACACTGAAGCTTTCTTT.

The rearrangement links TRBV2 to TRBJ2-5; D is possibly TRBD2 (5 bases). Germline V gene data show CDR1 as SNHLY and CDR2 as FYNNEI. This CDR3 contains 13 residues. The V end was cut by 8 bases, the J end by 9 bases, with 19 bases between. The CDR3 sequence is CASRPQPAGAQYF. The CDR3 nucleotides read TGTGCCAGCCGTCCCCAACCGGCCGGGGCCCAGTACTTC. The full variable domain, its missing parts supplied by reference TRBV2 and TRBJ2-5, is EPEVTQTPSHQVTQMGQEVILRCVPISNHLYFYWYRQILGQKVEFLVSFYNNEISEKSEIFDDQFSVERPDGSNFTLKIRSTKLEDSAMYFCASRPQPAGAQYFGPGTRLLVL.

This CDR3 reads CASSLASGAGETQYF. The CDR3 DNA reads as TGTGCCAGCAGCTTGGCCAGCGGGGCTGGGGAGACCCAGTACTTC. The J gene is TRBJ2-5, the V gene TRBV5-6; 7 nucleotides line up with TRBD2. Germline CDR1 is SGHDT and CDR2 is YYEEEE. Unmatched junction bases numbered 7, after V lost 0 bases and J lost 5 bases. The CDR3 sequence is 15 residues long. Looking up the rest from reference TRBV5-6 and TRBJ2-5 gives the full variable domain: DAGVTQSPTHLIKTRGQQVTLRCSPKSGHDTVSWYQQALGQGPQFIFQYYEEEERQRGNFPDRFSGHQFPNYSSELNVNALLLGDSALYLCASSLASGAGETQYFGPGTRLLVL.

The V gene is TRBV5-4, the J gene TRBJ2-2; the match to TRBD2 covers 10 bases. The germline CDR1 and CDR2 sequences are SGHNT and YYREEE (reference sequence). The J segment lost 7 bases and the V segment lost 4 bases, leaving 7 bases of the junction unmatched. The CDR3 contains 15 residues. CDR3 nucleotides: TGTGCCAGCAGCCTAGAGCGGGGGGGACTCGGGGAGCTGTTTTTT. Translating it yields CASSLERGGLGELFF.

J is TRBJ2-5 and V is TRBV7-2; 14 bases fit TRBD2. V was clipped by 3 bases and J by 7 bases; unmatched bases: 4. The CDR3 spans 15 residues. In germline, CDR1 is SGHTA, CDR2 FQGNSA. The CDR3 loop is CASSLGLAGEGTQYF. CDR3 nucleotide sequence: TGTGCCAGCAGCTTGGGACTAGCGGGGGAAGGGACCCAGTACTTC.

V is TRBV18 and J is TRBJ1-1; 7 positions agree with TRBD1. This CDR3 is 15 amino acids long. CDR1 is KGHSH and CDR2 is LQKENI in the germline V gene. Losses at the gene ends were 3 bases for V and 1 base for J; bases not matched to a gene: 5. CDR3 amino acids: CASSPGNRGNTEAFF. As DNA, the CDR3 is TGTGCCAGCTCACCGGGTAACAGGGGGAACACTGAAGCTTTCTTT. Full variable domain (remainder filled in from reference TRBV18 and TRBJ1-1): NAGVMQNPRHLVRRRGQEARLRCSPMKGHSHVYWYRQLPEEGLKFMVYLQKENIIDESGMPKERFSAEFPKEGPSILRIQQVVRGDSAAYFCASSPGNRGNTEAFFGQGTRLTVV.

Note on this clone: The identical CDR3 is also encoded by other nucleotide sequences in the sample. This chain uses TRBV27 with TRBJ1-1, with D tentatively TRBD1 (6 bases). Germline lookup yields CDR1 MNHEY and CDR2 SMNVEV (reference sequence). The CDR3 has 15 amino acids. Trimming took 0 bases from V and 0 from J, leaving 8 bases between them. This CDR3 is CASSLSGAVNTEAFF. CDR3 bases: TGTGCCAGCAGTTTATCGGGGGCGGTGAACACTGAAGCTTTCTTT.

On this clone: Other DNA sequences from this sample encode an identical CDR3 as well. The chain is built from TRBV10-3 and TRBJ1-1, with 7 positions matching TRBD1. Per germline, CDR1 ENHRY and CDR2 SYGVKD. The CDR3 runs 14 residues. J gave up 0 bases and V 6 bases, and 4 bases lay outside the gene matches. CDR3 sequence (DNA): TGTGCCATCAGCCCGGGACAGTTGAACACTGAAGCTTTCTTT. This sequence encodes CAISPGQLNTEAFF.

The rearrangement links TRBV5-1 to TRBJ1-4; 9 nucleotides match TRBD1. Germline assignment: CDR1 SGHRS and CDR2 YFSETQ. The CDR3 is 14 amino acids. Unmatched junction bases numbered 12, after V lost 5 bases and J lost 13 bases. Here the CDR3 DNA reads TGCGCCAGCAGTCCTGGACAGGGGCTGGAACTACTGTTTTTT. Amino acid sequence: CASSPGQGLELLFF. Variable domain in full (rest from reference TRBV5-1 and TRBJ1-4): KAGVTQTPRYLIKTRGQQVTLSCSPISGHRSVSWYQQTPGQGLQFLFEYFSETQRNKGNFPGRFSGRQFSNSRSEMNVSTLELGDSALYLCASSPGQGLELLFFGSGTQLSVL.

V gene TRBV9 combines with J gene TRBJ1-1; D is perhaps TRBD1 (6 bases). CDR1 and CDR2 (germline): SGDLS, YYNGEE. Trimming shortened V by 4 bases and J by 0 bases, and 10 bases separated the two germline ends. The CDR3 loop spans 14 amino acids. The chain's CDR3 is CASSLTGLNTEAFF. CDR3 coding DNA: TGTGCCAGCAGCTTGACAGGATTGAACACTGAAGCTTTCTTT.

The chain combines TRBV27 with TRBJ1-1, with D perhaps TRBD1 (5 bases). CDR1 is MNHEY and CDR2 is SMNVEV in the germline V gene (reference sequence). CDR3 length equals 14 residues. V shed 1 base and J shed 5 bases, with 11 bases lying between them. The CDR3 DNA reads as TGTGCCAGCAGTTTATACGGGGGGGGTACTGAAGCTTTCTTT. This encodes CASSLYGGGTEAFF.

This chain connects TRBV7-3 to TRBJ2-3; perhaps TRBD2 as D (6 bases). Germline V lookup: CDR1 SGHTA, CDR2 FQGTGA. Trimming stripped 5 bases from V and 6 bases from J, with 9 bases between. This CDR3 region has 12 residues. This CDR3 reads CASSAGGDTQYF. CDR3 DNA: TGTGCCAGCAGCGCAGGAGGGGATACGCAGTATTTT.

V and J are TRBV12-3 or TRBV12-4 and TRBJ2-5; TRBD1 matches 7 bases. CDR3 size: 12 residues. With V trimmed by 4 bases and J by 7 bases, 3 bases remained unmatched. The CDR3 spells CASSSTGVTQYF. The CDR3 bases are TGTGCCAGCAGTTCTACAGGGGTGACCCAGTACTTC.

The J gene is TRBJ1-2, the V gene TRBV14, with 12 bases aligning to TRBD1. This CDR3 is 18 amino acids long. Trimming removed 6 bases from V and 0 bases from J; junction bases left unmatched: 11. Germline V gene lookup returns CDR1 SGHDN and CDR2 FVKESK. The CDR3 region is CASSLTGTGGLANYGYTF. Here the CDR3 DNA reads TGTGCCAGCAGTCTCACCGGGACAGGGGGCCTTGCTAACTATGGCTACACCTTC.

The chain joins TRBV4-2 to TRBJ1-4; D not certain. The V gene's germline CDR1 is LGHNA and CDR2 YNFKEQ. Trimming took off 0 bases at V and 3 bases at J, with 14 bases between the two ends. The CDR3 is 17 residues long. The CDR3 DNA reads TGTGCCAGCAGCCAAGATCCCAGGTTGAGGGCTAATGAAAAACTGTTTTTT. It yields the protein CASSQDPRLRANEKLFF.